Listed here is a single TCR beta chain. At the DNA level, this CDR3 is encoded by other sequences in the same sample as well. The data are from a study of blood T cell repertoires in COVID-19. Study-level information: The United States, Italy and Spain supplied acute and convalescent COVID-19 samples. PBMCs, B-cell-depleted T cells, or T cells provided the cDNA or gDNA that made up the material.

V trimming: 6 bases; J trimming: 4 bases; junction bases outside the gene matches: 8. The germline gives CDR1 KGHSH, CDR2 LQKENI. The CDR3 is 15 residues long. In the study's own analysis: Using reference gene primer amplification, nucleated cell counts were estimated. Sequencing was performed with immunoSEQ multiplex PCR; in TCRdb, only in-frame clones are kept and a portion is missing. V and J calls and clone size are as listed in that table; D and trimming were resolved from the DNA. The data show around 150,000 clones, about 77% seen once. The chain links TRBV18 to TRBJ1-3; 8 positions agree with TRBD1. Sequenced material: peripheral blood. The sequence was collected from a woman of 80 years or more with acute or convalescent COVID-19. The CDR3 loop reads CASSPGQGSGNTIYF. The CDR3 bases are TGTGCCAGCTCCCCCGGACAGGGATCAGGAAACACCATATATTTT.